The text below deals with one T cell receptor beta chain. This clonotype was counted between two and nine times. No cognate antigen has been identified for it. Per-base quality was not reported, and no clone a single base away is much larger than it. This record belongs to a study of T cell repertoires in cytomegalovirus infection (dated by TCRdb to about 2019). About the investigation overall: Donor HLA type was relevant to the analysis, as public TCR beta signatures indicated carriage of CMV infection together with the matching HLA type.

Sequencer: Illumina HiSeq 1500. TCRdb ran its own pipeline on the public reads, namely fastp trimming at Q25 and MiXCR clone calling, and kept in-frame beta chains. All rows with the same CDR3 protein become a single entry with the most common DNA and genes. Within this sample are about 7,500 distinct CDR3 sequences, with approximately 58% of them counted one time only. The ten largest clones add up to roughly 76% of the sample. The research as a whole found: In the ex vivo response, HLA-C-restricted CMV-specific TCR beta clonotypes were dominant, and in two of eight donors the single most frequent clonotype came from this HLA-C-restricted group. In both this cohort and an independent roughly 400-donor cohort, the cumulative frequency of public TCR beta family members distinguished carriers of CMV infection plus the relevant HLA type.

According to the germline V gene, CDR1 reads SGHDT and CDR2 reads YYEEEE. Counted from cysteine to phenylalanine, this CDR3 has 15 amino acids. Solely the CDR3 DNA is kept, with 45 bases framed from the first base. V and J are truncated by 4 bases and 1 base respectively, leaving an intervening sequence of 12 bases. Rearrangement joined TRBV5-6 to TRBJ1-3; the D gene assignment is ambiguous. The source of this sequence is a human donor in good health (CMV status not recorded). Some clones in this sample may be carry-over from other donors' samples. The sequenced sample was PBMCs, sequenced either directly or after in vitro stimulation (not recorded which). CDR3 sequence: CASSRYVASGNTIYF. The nucleotides are TGTGCCAGCAGCCGGTACGTGGCTTCTGGAAACACCATATATTTT.